This T cell receptor (beta chain) was identified in a study of T cell responses to AZD1222 COVID-19 vaccine. Sequencing used immunoSEQ multiplex PCR; TCRdb keeps in-frame clones, though not all of them. Of some 150,000 clones in the sample, 89% were seen once. Per germline, CDR1 SGHRS and CDR2 YFSETQ. This CDR3 is 12 amino acids long. Trimming stripped 9 bases from V and 4 bases from J, with 13 bases between. The origin of this receptor is an adult in good health. Material: peripheral blood, obtained on day 0 of AZD1222 vaccination. The rearrangement joins TRBV5-1 to TRBJ2-5; TRBD2 is a possible D gene (6 bases). CDR3 in DNA: TGCGCCACTAGCCGGCGGGGAGAGACCCAGTACTTC. This encodes CATSRRGETQYF.